The 6 T cell receptor beta chains listed next were all sequenced from one sample in a study of CD8 T cells in Susac syndrome. After extraction with the RNeasy kit, roughly 0.45 to 1 ug of the RNA was reverse transcribed using random hexamers. TCRdb used MiXCR to reprocess the immunoSEQ multiplex PCR reads, holding one entry per CDR3 protein. The profile shows approximately 180,000 distinct CDR3 sequences, around 95% of them singletons. Sequencing input: CD4+ T cells from PBMCs. The receptors originated from a human donor with multiple sclerosis.

The gene calls are TRBV29-1 and TRBJ2-2, with TRBD1 matching 7 bases. Trimming cost V 7 bases and J 5 bases; bases outside gene matches: 10. The CDR3 sequence is 14 residues long. Germline-derived CDR1 and CDR2 are SQVTM and ANQGSEA. DNA for the CDR3: TGCAGCGGGACGACAGGGATCGGTACCGGGGAGCTGTTTTTT. Translating gives CSGTTGIGTGELFF.

The chain uses TRBV19 and TRBJ2-7; 8 nucleotides match TRBD2. Germline CDR1 reads LNHDA; CDR2 reads SQIVND (reference sequence). The CDR3 length is 16 residues. J lost 6 bases, V lost 5 bases, and 15 bases had no gene match. The CDR3 protein is CASSPHRGGAGSEQYF. As DNA, the CDR3 is TGTGCCAGTAGTCCCCATCGGGGGGGCGCTGGAAGCGAGCAGTACTTC.

This clonotype was seen once. CDR3 loop: CASSTTEIRDYGYTF. The CDR3 DNA is TGTGCCAGCAGTACGACAGAAATCAGGGACTATGGCTACACCTTC. The chain carries TRBV27 and TRBJ1-2, with TRBD1 as a possible D gene (5 bases). V was shortened by 5 bases and J by 3 bases, with 16 bases between the two germline ends. CDR1 MNHEY and CDR2 SMNVEV come from the germline V gene (reference sequence). The CDR3 runs 15 residues.

The rearrangement joins TRBV6-5 to TRBJ2-1; either TRBD1 or TRBD2 may supply D (5 bases each). This CDR3 is built from 12 residues. The germline V and J ends were trimmed by 5 bases and 9 bases, with 11 bases remaining between them. CDR1 is MNHEY, CDR2 SVGAGI, per germline. Here the CDR3 DNA reads TGTGCCAGCAGTCCTCGTGGGGGTGAGCAGTTCTTC. This sequence encodes CASSPRGGEQFF.

The chain combines TRBV20-1 with TRBJ2-5, with D unresolved. The germline V gene has CDR1 DFQATT and CDR2 SNEGSKA (reference sequence). The CDR3 contains 13 residues. V lost 3 bases and J lost 1, with 9 bases in between. The CDR3 DNA follows: TGCAGTGCTAGTTCCCGGATCCAAGAGACCCAGTACTTC. Protein: CSASSRIQETQYF.

This chain's CDR3 is CASSPLLAGGPDEQYF. The DNA for the CDR3 is TGTGCCAGCAGCCCTCTACTAGCGGGGGGGCCGGACGAGCAGTACTTC. This chain connects TRBV5-6 to TRBJ2-7; TRBD2 matches 13 bases. CDR3 length: 16 amino acids. Unmatched junction bases numbered 9, after V lost 4 bases and J lost 5 bases. CDR1 is SGHDT and CDR2 is YYEEEE in the germline V gene.